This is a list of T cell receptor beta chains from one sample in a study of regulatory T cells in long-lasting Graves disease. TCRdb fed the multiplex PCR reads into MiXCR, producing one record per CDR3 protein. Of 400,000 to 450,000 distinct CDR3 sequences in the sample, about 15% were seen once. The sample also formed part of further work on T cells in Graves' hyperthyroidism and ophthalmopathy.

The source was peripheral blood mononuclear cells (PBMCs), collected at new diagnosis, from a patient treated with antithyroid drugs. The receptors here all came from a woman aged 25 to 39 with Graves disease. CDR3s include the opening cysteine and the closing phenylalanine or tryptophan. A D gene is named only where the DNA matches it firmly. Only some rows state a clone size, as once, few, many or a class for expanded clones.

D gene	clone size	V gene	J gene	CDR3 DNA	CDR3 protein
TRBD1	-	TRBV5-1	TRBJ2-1	TGCGCCAGCAGCTGGGGGACAGGGCTTGGCGATGAGCAGTTCTTC	CASSWGTGLGDEQFF
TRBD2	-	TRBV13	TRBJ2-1	TGTGCCAGCAGCGCCCCACCGGGAGCGGGAGGTTTTGATGAGCAGTTCTTC	CASSAPPGAGGFDEQFF
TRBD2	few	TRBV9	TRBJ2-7	TGTGCCAGCAGCGTTGGAGGACTAGCGACGTACAAGCAGTACTTC	CASSVGGLATYKQYF
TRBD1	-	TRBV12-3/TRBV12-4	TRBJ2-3	TGTGCCAGCAGCTCGGGACAGGGAGTCACAGATACGCAGTATTTT	CASSSGQGVTDTQYF
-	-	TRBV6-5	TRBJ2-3	TGTGCCAGCAGTTACGAAAGACCGACAGATACGCAGTATTTT	CASSYERPTDTQYF
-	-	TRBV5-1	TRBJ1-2	TGCGCCAGCAGCTTGGAACCGGCCTGGGGCTACACCTTC	CASSLEPAWGYTF
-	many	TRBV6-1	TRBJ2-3	TGTGCCAGCAGTGATGGTTCCAAAGATACGCAGTATTTT	CASSDGSKDTQYF
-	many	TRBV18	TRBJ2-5	TGTGCCAGCTCACGCGACTCCGGAGAGACCCAGTACTTC	CASSRDSGETQYF
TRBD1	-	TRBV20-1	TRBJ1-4	TGCAGTGCTACCGACAGGGCTAATGAAAAACTGTTTTTT	CSATDRANEKLFF
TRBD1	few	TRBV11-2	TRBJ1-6	TGTGCCAGCAGCCCACCCTCGACAGGGGTCGGTATGGCCCTCCACTTT	CASSPPSTGVGMALHF
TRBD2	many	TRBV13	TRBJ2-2	TGTGCCAGCAGTATCCGACTAGCGGGAGTCGGCACCGGGGAGCTGTTTTTT	CASSIRLAGVGTGELFF
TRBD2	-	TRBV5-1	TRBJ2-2	TGCGCCGCCGCCCCCGGGACTAGCGGAACCGGGGAGCTGTTTTTT	CAAAPGTSGTGELFF
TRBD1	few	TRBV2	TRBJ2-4	TGTGCCAGCAGTGAAGGGACAGGGAAAATAATTCAGTACTTC	CASSEGTGKIIQYF
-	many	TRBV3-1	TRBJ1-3	TGTGCCAGCAGAAACACTGGAAACACCATATATTTT	CASRNTGNTIYF
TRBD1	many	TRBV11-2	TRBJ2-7	TGTGCCAGCAGCTTCGGGACAGCTGATGACTACGAGCAGTACTTC	CASSFGTADDYEQYF
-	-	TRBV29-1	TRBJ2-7	TGCAGCGCCAAGGCGGTGACGAACTCCTACGAGCAGTACTTC	CSAKAVTNSYEQYF
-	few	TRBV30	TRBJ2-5	TGTGCCTGGGATGGGGGGCAGACCCAGTACTTC	CAWDGGQTQYF
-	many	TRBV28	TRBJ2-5	TGTGCCAGCAGCAACAGGGTAATATTGGAGACCCAGTACTTC	CASSNRVILETQYF
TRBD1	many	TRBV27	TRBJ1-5	TGTGCCAGCAGTATTGGACAGGGAGTTCAGCCCCAGCATTTT	CASSIGQGVQPQHF
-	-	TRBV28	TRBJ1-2	TGTGCCAGCAGTCAAATGCGGGGGGAGAGCTATGGCTACACCTTC	CASSQMRGESYGYTF
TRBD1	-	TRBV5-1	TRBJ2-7	TGCGCCAGCAGACCCGGGACAGGGGGCTACGAGCAGTACTTC	CASRPGTGGYEQYF
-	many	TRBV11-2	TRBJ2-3	TGTGCCAGCAGCTCCCCCCTAGGGACGCAGTATTTT	CASSSPLGTQYF